Below are 28 T cell receptor beta chains sequenced from a single sample in a study of Graves' ophthalmopathy and Graves' hyperthyroidism. Researchers took RNA transcripts and amplified TCR beta CDR3 regions from them. Scientists carried out first-round RT-PCR using HTBI primers and then a second-round multiplex PCR. TCRdb independently ran MiXCR on the multiplex PCR reads; one entry per CDR3 protein. Of about 640,000 distinct CDR3 sequences detected, roughly 41% appear once; the ten largest clones hold 3% to 4%. Sequenced material: peripheral blood. These receptors originate from an adult man with Graves' ophthalmopathy.

This clonotype was counted ten times or more. The V and J genes are TRBV5-8 and TRBJ1-2, with TRBD1 matching over 8 bases. The CDR3 length is 17 residues. Unmatched junction bases numbered 16, after V lost 4 bases and J lost 5 bases. CDR1 and CDR2 (germline): SGHTS, YDEGEE. The CDR3 region is CASSPPGQGLLGYGYTF. CDR3 bases: TGTGCCAGCAGCCCTCCCGGACAGGGCCTCCTTGGGTATGGCTACACCTTC.

This clonotype showed up many times. CDR3 in amino acids: CASSLVRATGELFF. The CDR3 DNA follows: TGTGCCAGCAGCTTAGTCCGGGCCACCGGGGAGCTGTTTTTT. This chain joins TRBV7-9 and TRBJ2-2; no clear D. The CDR3 runs to 14 residues. Trimming removed 1 base at V and 4 bases at J, with 7 bases between. Germline V gives CDR1 SEHNR, CDR2 FQNEAQ (reference sequence).

This clonotype has more than one count but fewer than ten. V is TRBV14 and J is TRBJ2-7; D remains unclear. This CDR3 spans 16 amino acids. Trimming left V 0 bases short and J 0 bases short, with 12 bases between. The germline V gene encodes CDR1 SGHDN and CDR2 FVKESK. This chain's CDR3 is CASSQDLFSSSYEQYF. CDR3 coding DNA: TGTGCCAGCAGCCAAGATCTTTTCAGCAGCTCCTACGAGCAGTACTTC.

J is TRBJ1-1 and V is TRBV5-1; 10 positions agree with TRBD1. The CDR3 is 16 amino acids. The germline CDR1 and CDR2 sequences are SGHRS and YFSETQ. V was clipped by 4 bases and J by 2 bases; unmatched bases: 8. CDR3 residues: CASSHDRGPFNTEAFF. The CDR3 DNA reads as TGCGCCAGCAGCCACGACAGGGGGCCGTTTAACACTGAAGCTTTCTTT.

V gene TRBV12-3 or TRBV12-4 combines with J gene TRBJ1-2, with a weak D call TRBD1 (6 bases). The CDR3 totals 14 residues. DNA of the CDR3: TGTGGCACCTCACCACCGGGACAACCCTATGGCTACACCTTC. It is translated as CGTSPPGQPYGYTF.

Remarks on this clonotype: A read error may account for a junction end that differs from germline. The V gene is TRBV7-9, the J gene TRBJ2-7; 10 nucleotides match TRBD2. CDR3 length: 18 residues. Germline lookup yields CDR1 SEHNR and CDR2 FQNEAQ (reference sequence). CDR3 residues: CASSQDSRGSGGAGEQYF. In nucleotides, the CDR3 is TGCGCCAGCAGCCAAGATTCTCGGGGCAGCGGGGGGGCTGGCGAGCAGTACTTC.

This clonotype was seen at least ten times. The chain carries TRBV29-1 and TRBJ1-2; possibly TRBD1 for D (5 bases). The CDR3 has 13 residues. Germline CDR1 and CDR2: SQVTM and ANQGSEA. Trimming removed 3 bases from V and 5 bases from J, with 13 bases in between. CDR3 amino acids: CSVDGTESYGYTF. The CDR3 coding sequence is TGCAGCGTTGATGGGACGGAGTCGTATGGCTACACCTTC. The entire variable domain, with the rest obtained from reference TRBV29-1 and TRBJ1-2, is as follows: SAVISQKPSRDICQRGTSLTIQCQVDSQVTMMFWYRQQPGQSLTLIATANQGSEATYESGFVIDKFPISRPNLTFSTLTVSNMSPEDSSIYLCSVDGTESYGYTFGSGTRLTVV.

About this clonotype: Being one base from a much bigger clone, this may be a read error. J is TRBJ2-2 and V is TRBV5-1; D uncertain. Germline CDR1 and CDR2: SGHRS and YFSETQ. V lost 5 bases and J lost 2, with 10 bases in between. The CDR3 is 14 amino acids. CDR3 amino acids: CASSITANTGELFF. In DNA form, the CDR3 reads TGCGCCAGCAGTATAACAGCTAACACCGGGGAGCTGTTTTTT.

The table lists this clonotype with a count of one. A read error may be the cause here, since a much bigger clone is one base away. CDR3 coding DNA: TGCGCCAGCACGGGGGGAATGACCACTGAAGCTTTCTTT. This gives the protein CASTGGMTTEAFF. The chain is built from TRBV5-1 and TRBJ1-1; TRBD1 is a possible D gene (5 bases). V lost 6 bases and J lost 4, with 13 bases in between. The V gene's germline CDR1 is SGHRS and CDR2 YFSETQ. This CDR3 has 13 amino acids.

The J gene is TRBJ2-2, the V gene TRBV2; TRBD2 is a possible D gene (6 bases). The V end lost 0 bases, the J end lost 6 bases, and 14 bases lay between the germline ends. CDR3 length: 16 residues. Germline values: CDR1 SNHLY, CDR2 FYNNEI. CDR3: CASSEARTGGAGELFF. CDR3 nucleotide sequence: TGTGCCAGCAGTGAAGCGAGGACTGGCGGGGCCGGGGAGCTGTTTTTT.

At least ten counts were recorded for this clonotype. The CDR3 DNA reads as TGTGCCAGCTTCTGGGGGCCATCGTATTCACCCCTCCACTTT. It is translated as CASFWGPSYSPLHF. The gene calls are TRBV2 and TRBJ1-6; D may be TRBD1 (6 bases). V was trimmed by 8 bases and J by 8 bases, leaving 16 bases between them. The CDR3 is made up of 14 amino acids. Germline V CDR1 and CDR2: SNHLY, FYNNEI. The full variable domain, its missing parts supplied by reference TRBV2 and TRBJ1-6, is EPEVTQTPSHQVTQMGQEVILRCVPISNHLYFYWYRQILGQKVEFLVSFYNNEISEKSEIFDDQFSVERPDGSNFTLKIRSTKLEDSAMYFCASFWGPSYSPLHFGNGTRLTVT.

The chain is built from TRBV7-2 and TRBJ2-7; 10 bases match TRBD2. V shed 1 base and J 0 bases; nucleotides not matched to a gene: 3. The germline V gene encodes CDR1 SGHTA and CDR2 FQGNSA. CDR3 length: 16 residues. CDR3 in DNA: TGTGCCAGCAGCTTAGTGACTAGCGGGCCCTCCTACGAGCAGTACTTC. It encodes CASSLVTSGPSYEQYF.

This clonotype was recorded once. The chain has TRBV29-1 and TRBJ2-2, with D possibly matching TRBD1 (6 bases). CDR1 is SQVTM, CDR2 ANQGSEA, per germline. The CDR3 contains 14 residues. Trimming removed 1 base from V and 11 bases from J, with 17 bases in between. CDR3: CSVEALIPGQELFF. The CDR3 DNA reads TGCAGCGTTGAAGCCCTCATCCCGGGACAAGAGCTGTTTTTT.

This clonotype was found a few times. CDR3 residues: CSAAPGTGHNSPLHF. In DNA, the CDR3 is TGCAGTGCAGCGCCGGGGACAGGGCACAATTCACCCCTCCACTTT. The chain carries TRBV20-1 and TRBJ1-6; TRBD1 aligns across 9 bases. Per germline, CDR1 DFQATT and CDR2 SNEGSKA (reference sequence). The CDR3 has 15 residues. V lost 6 bases, J lost 7 bases, and 10 bases stayed unmatched.

V is TRBV10-3 and J is TRBJ1-5, with 8 bases aligning to TRBD1. The germline V gene encodes CDR1 ENHRY and CDR2 SYGVKD. CDR3 size: 17 residues. The J segment lost 0 bases and the V segment lost 10 bases, leaving 14 bases of the junction unmatched. Written as DNA, the CDR3 is TGTGCCAGCAGGTACAGTGGACAGGGAATTAGCAATCAGCCCCAGCATTTT. Protein: CASRYSGQGISNQPQHF.

V is TRBV24-1 and J is TRBJ1-4; the D is unclear. CDR3 size: 15 residues. Per the germline V gene, CDR1 is KGHDR and CDR2 is SFDVKD. Trimming took 4 bases from V and 6 from J, leaving 14 bases between them. This CDR3 is CATSDRTTGDEKLFF. The CDR3 DNA reads as TGTGCCACCAGTGACCGGACCACCGGGGATGAAAAACTGTTTTTT.

This clonotype has at least ten counts. The V call is TRBV9, the J call TRBJ2-5, with 9 bases lining up with TRBD1. CDR1 SGDLS and CDR2 YYNGEE come from the germline V gene. The CDR3 is made up of 15 amino acids. J was trimmed by 5 bases and V by 2 bases; bases with no gene match: 7. The CDR3 DNA is TGTGCCAGCAGCGTCTCCGGGACAGGGAGGGAGACCCAGTACTTC. Its protein product is CASSVSGTGRETQYF.

In the case of this clonotype: This may arise from a read error, as a much more abundant clone is one base away. The chain employs TRBV5-1 and TRBJ1-2, with no clear D. The V end was cut by 0 bases, the J end by 6 bases, with 15 bases between. CDR3 size: 15 residues. Germline V lookup: CDR1 SGHRS, CDR2 YFSETQ. CDR3 coding DNA: TGCGCCAGCAGCTTGGCGACGGGCAGGTGGGATGGCTACACCTTC. Translating gives CASSLATGRWDGYTF.

In its sample, this clonotype was seen many times. V usage is TRBV5-8 and J usage is TRBJ1-6; D is undetermined. The CDR3 covers 15 residues. The V gene lost 2 bases and the J gene lost 6 bases, with 12 bases spanning the gap. Per germline, CDR1 SGHTS and CDR2 YDEGEE. In DNA form, the CDR3 reads TGTGCCAGCAGCTTCCTGTCCGGCTCTAATTCACCCCTCCACTTT. Encoded protein: CASSFLSGSNSPLHF.

J is TRBJ1-4 and V is TRBV7-8; a possible D gene is TRBD1 (5 bases). Looked up from germline, CDR1 is SGHVS and CDR2 is FQNEAQ. V was cut by 5 bases and J by 8 bases, with 15 bases left in between. The CDR3 loop spans 14 amino acids. The CDR3, as DNA: TGTGCCAGCAGCCTACAGGCCCTGGGCGAAAAACTGTTTTTT. Its translation is CASSLQALGEKLFF.

The CDR3 protein is CASSDPWGAGELFF. CDR3 coding DNA: TGTGCCAGCAGCGACCCGTGGGGGGCCGGGGAGCTGTTTTTT. V usage is TRBV2 and J usage is TRBJ2-2; possible D gene TRBD2, 6 bases. The CDR3 runs 14 residues. CDR1 SNHLY and CDR2 FYNNEI come from the germline V gene. Deletions cut 6 bases from V and 6 bases from J, with 14 bases between.

This clonotype was counted ten times or more. This chain connects TRBV20-1 to TRBJ2-6; D ambiguous. The V end lost 3 bases, the J end lost 0 bases, and 3 bases lay between the germline ends. The germline gives CDR1 DFQATT, CDR2 SNEGSKA (reference sequence). This CDR3 is built from 13 residues. CDR3 amino acids: CSARSSGANVLTF. The DNA of the CDR3 is TGCAGTGCTAGGAGCTCTGGGGCCAACGTCCTGACTTTC.

This clonotype was counted at least ten times. This sequence joins TRBV5-8 and TRBJ1-5; possible D gene TRBD1, 5 bases. CDR3 length equals 13 residues. Germline V lookup: CDR1 SGHTS, CDR2 YDEGEE. V was pared by 0 bases and J by 9 bases, with 10 bases between. The CDR3 coding sequence is TGTGCCAGCAGCTTGGGGGACGGCCGGCCCCAGCATTTT. As protein: CASSLGDGRPQHF. Full variable domain (missing parts from reference TRBV5-8 and TRBJ1-5): EAGVTQSPTHLIKTRGQQATLRCSPISGHTSVYWYQQALGLGLQFLLWYDEGEERNRGNFPPRFSGRQFPNYSSELNVNALELEDSALYLCASSLGDGRPQHFGDGTRLSIL.

The chain couples TRBV2 to TRBJ1-3; 7 nucleotides line up with TRBD1. Germline values: CDR1 SNHLY, CDR2 FYNNEI. The CDR3 consists of 14 residues. The J segment lost 2 bases and the V segment lost 5 bases, leaving 3 bases of the junction unmatched. The CDR3 DNA reads as TGTGCCAGCAGTTACGACAGGGCTGGAAACACCATATATTTT. It is translated as CASSYDRAGNTIYF.

This clonotype was detected once. V and J are TRBV5-4 and TRBJ1-2; D may be TRBD1 (6 bases). The ends were cut back, 3 bases at V and 4 bases at J, with 7 bases in the middle. The CDR3 runs to 12 residues. Per the germline V gene, CDR1 is SGHNT and CDR2 is YYREEE (reference sequence). The CDR3 loop is CASSWGAYGYTF. CDR3 in DNA: TGTGCCAGCAGCTGGGGGGCCTATGGCTACACCTTC.

With respect to this clonotype: One end of the junction does not line up with germline, which may come from a read error. This rearrangement joins TRBV10-3 to TRBJ1-3; D gene unclear. In germline, CDR1 is ENHRY, CDR2 SYGVKD. This CDR3 has 13 amino acids. CDR3 sequence: CASSRTFGNTIYF. For the CDR3, the DNA is TGTGCCAGCAGTCGGACGTTTGGAAACACCATATATTTT.

In its sample, this clonotype was seen a few times. With a much larger clone just one base away, this may be a read error. CDR3 DNA sequence: TGTGCCAGCAGTTCCGTGGCCGACCCGGAGACCCAGTACTTC. Protein: CASSSVADPETQYF. The chain joins TRBV12-3 or TRBV12-4 to TRBJ2-5, with D hard to call. The CDR3 consists of 14 residues. Trimming took 4 bases from V and 5 from J, leaving 14 bases between them.

This clonotype has ten or more counts. The chain links TRBV2 to TRBJ1-1, with 7 bases that match TRBD1. The CDR3 spans 11 residues. Germline values: CDR1 SNHLY, CDR2 FYNNEI. After removal of 10 bases from V and 7 bases from J, the junction contained 6 bases not matched to a gene. Written as DNA, the CDR3 is TGTGCCATCGACAGGGCCCTTGAAGCTTTCTTT. This translates into CAIDRALEAFF.